This is a list of T cell receptor beta chains from one sample in a study of cytomegalovirus exposure and HLA in healthy donors. This table comes from immunoSEQ multiplex PCR, and its TCRdb copy is limited to in-frame clones, with some not included. The top ten clones hold around 4.5% of a sample with some 170,000 clones, 80% of them seen once. Sequenced sample: PBMCs. Receptor source: a man aged 25 to 45 in good health and CMV-seronegative. Each CDR3 is given with its conserved first and last residue. D genes are given only for firm matches. Part of the rows lack a size; the others show once, few, many or a class for expanded clones.

V: TRBV28
D: TRBD1
size: NA
J: TRBJ1-6
DNA: TGTGCCGTCTCCGGGACAGGGAGCAATTCACCCCTCCACTTT
CDR3: CAVSGTGSNSPLHF

V: TRBV6-6
D: TRBD1
size: few
J: TRBJ2-5
DNA: TGTGCCAGCAGTTACTCAGGGGACAGCGAGGGGGAGACCCAGTACTTC
CDR3: CASSYSGDSEGETQYF

V: TRBV6-5
D: NA
size: NA
J: TRBJ1-1
DNA: TGTGCCAGCAGTTACTCTATTAACACTGAAGCTTTCTTT
CDR3: CASSYSINTEAFF

V: TRBV28
D: TRBD1
size: NA
J: TRBJ2-6
DNA: TGTGCCAGCAGTTCCTCGACAGGGCCCTTTTCTGGGGCCAACGTCCTGACTTTC
CDR3: CASSSSTGPFSGANVLTF

V: TRBV4-1
D: NA
size: NA
J: TRBJ2-7
DNA: TGCGCCAGCAGCCAACCGGCCGGGGAACCCGAGCAGTACTTC
CDR3: CASSQPAGEPEQYF

V: TRBV7-9
D: NA
size: NA
J: TRBJ2-7
DNA: TGTGCCAGCAGCCCTACTAGCATATACGAGCAGTACTTC
CDR3: CASSPTSIYEQYF

V: TRBV28
D: NA
size: NA
J: TRBJ2-5
DNA: TGTGCCAGCAGTCAGGGGCCCGAGACCCAGTACTTC
CDR3: CASSQGPETQYF

V: TRBV5-5
D: NA
size: NA
J: TRBJ1-5
DNA: TGTGCCAGCAGCTTGAACGGGTATAGCAATCAGCCCCAGCATTTT
CDR3: CASSLNGYSNQPQHF

V: TRBV7-3
D: NA
size: NA
J: TRBJ1-1
DNA: TGTGCCAGCAGCTGGGGGCGCGGGAGCACTGAAGCTTTCTTT
CDR3: CASSWGRGSTEAFF

V: TRBV5-1
D: NA
size: NA
J: TRBJ1-6
DNA: TGCGCCAGCAGCTTAACAAACATGGGCTCACCCCTCCACTTT
CDR3: CASSLTNMGSPLHF

V: TRBV5-1
D: TRBD1
size: NA
J: TRBJ2-7
DNA: TGCGCCAGCAGCTTGGACCTGACAGGGGAAGACGAGCAGTACTTC
CDR3: CASSLDLTGEDEQYF

V: TRBV14
D: NA
size: NA
J: TRBJ1-5
DNA: TGTGCCAGCAGCCAAGGGAGTACTGGACAGCCCCAGCATTTT
CDR3: CASSQGSTGQPQHF

V: TRBV14
D: NA
size: few
J: TRBJ2-1
DNA: TGTGCCAGCAGCCAAGATCCCGGGAGAATGCAGTTCTTC
CDR3: CASSQDPGRMQFF

V: TRBV9
D: NA
size: NA
J: TRBJ1-4
DNA: TGTGTCAGCAGCGTAGGGGTTGGAGGCGAAAAACTGTTTTTT
CDR3: CVSSVGVGGEKLFF

V: TRBV7-9
D: NA
size: NA
J: TRBJ1-4
DNA: TGTGCCAGCAGCTTAGCATCCATTGAAAAACTGTTTTTT
CDR3: CASSLASIEKLFF

V: TRBV13
D: NA
size: NA
J: TRBJ2-7
DNA: TGTGCCAGCAGCTTCCCGGGACAACTCTACGAGCAGTACTTC
CDR3: CASSFPGQLYEQYF

V: TRBV28
D: NA
size: few
J: TRBJ1-2
DNA: TGTGCCAGCAGTTGGTTTAGGGAGGTGGATGGTGGCTACACCTTC
CDR3: CASSWFREVDGGYTF

V: TRBV9
D: NA
size: NA
J: TRBJ2-7
DNA: TGTGCCAGCAGCGTAGGGCAAGTCTCCTACGAGCAGTACTTC
CDR3: CASSVGQVSYEQYF

V: TRBV19
D: TRBD1
size: NA
J: TRBJ2-7
DNA: TGTGCCAGTACCGCCGGACAGGGGAGCTCCTACGAGCAGTACTTC
CDR3: CASTAGQGSSYEQYF

V: TRBV7-8
D: TRBD2
size: NA
J: TRBJ2-5
DNA: TGTGCCAGCACCCCCGGGGGACTAGCGACCAACTTC
CDR3: CASTPGGLATNF

V: TRBV7-9
D: NA
size: once
J: TRBJ2-1
DNA: TGTGCCAGCAGCACCAGCGCCTACAATGAGCAGTTCTTC
CDR3: CASSTSAYNEQFF

V: TRBV6-1
D: NA
size: NA
J: TRBJ2-7
DNA: TGTGCCAGCAGGGAGGTTAGCTACGAGCAGTACTTC
CDR3: CASREVSYEQYF

V: TRBV7-3
D: TRBD1
size: NA
J: TRBJ2-7
DNA: TGTGCCAGCAGCCCAGGGGGCAGCGGAACCTACGAGCAGTACTTC
CDR3: CASSPGGSGTYEQYF

V: TRBV5-8
D: TRBD1
size: NA
J: TRBJ1-2
DNA: TGTGCCAGCAGCTTGGCGACAGGGGCGAACTATGGCTACACCTTC
CDR3: CASSLATGANYGYTF

V: TRBV9
D: TRBD1
size: few
J: TRBJ2-1
DNA: TGTGCCAGCAGCACGACAGGGATTATGCAATATGAGCAGTTCTTC
CDR3: CASSTTGIMQYEQFF

V: TRBV29-1
D: NA
size: NA
J: TRBJ1-5
DNA: TGCAGCGTTTCTACAGGAGTTAATCAGCCCCAGCATTTT
CDR3: CSVSTGVNQPQHF

V: TRBV6-5
D: TRBD1
size: few
J: TRBJ2-7
DNA: TGTGCCAGCAGTTACGCAGGGGGCGACGAGCAGTACTTC
CDR3: CASSYAGGDEQYF

V: TRBV5-1
D: TRBD1
size: few
J: TRBJ2-6
DNA: TGCGCCAGCAGCTTATTCCCGGGACAGGGGGCGGTTGGGGCCAACGTCCTGACTTTC
CDR3: CASSLFPGQGAVGANVLTF

V: TRBV6-5
D: NA
size: few
J: TRBJ2-7
DNA: TGTGCCAGCAGTTACGGAGGTCAGGTTTTCTACGAGCAGTACTTC
CDR3: CASSYGGQVFYEQYF

V: TRBV19
D: NA
size: NA
J: TRBJ1-5
DNA: TGTGCCAGTAGTTGGGGGAGGGTTAGCAATCAGCCCCAGCATTTT
CDR3: CASSWGRVSNQPQHF

V: TRBV5-1
D: TRBD1
size: NA
J: TRBJ1-2
DNA: TGCGCCAGCAGCTTGGACAGGGGAAACTATGGCTACACCTTC
CDR3: CASSLDRGNYGYTF

V: TRBV7-9
D: TRBD2
size: NA
J: TRBJ2-3
DNA: TGTTCCAGCACCCCACTAATAGGTAGCGGGGCTACGCAGTATTTT
CDR3: CSSTPLIGSGATQYF

V: TRBV30
D: NA
size: NA
J: TRBJ2-7
DNA: TGTGCCTGGAGTGCCAAGGGGGGGGCCCACGAGCAGTACTTC
CDR3: CAWSAKGGAHEQYF

V: TRBV6-1
D: NA
size: NA
J: TRBJ1-5
DNA: TGTGCCATTTCCCGGGAACGGATCAATCAGCCCCAGCATTTT
CDR3: CAISRERINQPQHF